The clone carrying this T cell receptor beta chain has just a few counts. Its specificity is unknown. This sample is part of a study of naive and memory T cell subsets. Study-level points and caveats: Over 85% of naive TCR sequences appeared only once after error correction, unlike memory subsets. Possibly reflecting memory cells re-expressing CD45RA, a few larger clonotypes occurred in naive repertoires, especially CD8. Findings for naive and memory subsets could not be checked against ground truth. Gini index rose across naive, CM, EM and EMRA in CD4 and CD8.

Germline V gene sequence: CDR1 SGHTA, CDR2 FQGNSA. The ends lost 5 bases at V and 7 bases at J; junction bases unmatched: 10. The length of the CDR3 is 15 residues. Both TRBC1 and TRBC2 were covered by a beta constant-region primer of two equimolar oligonucleotides. The ligated cDNA underwent four PCR rounds using SP2 and nested alpha and beta constant-region primers. MiXCR was run by TCRdb on the UMI-ligation and nested PCR reads, yielding one entry per CDR3 protein. This sample has 120,000 to 150,000 distinct CDR3 sequences, with under 25% found just once. Sequenced sample: naive CD4+ T cells from blood. This chain uses TRBV7-2 with TRBJ2-2, with 7 bases identical to TRBD2. The receptor was derived from a human donor in good health. The CDR3 DNA reads TGTGCCAGCAGCCTACTTACGGGGGGTATCGGGGAGCTGTTTTTT. Its protein is CASSLLTGGIGELFF.